The 17 T cell receptor beta chains below were found in one sample sequenced in a study of blood T cell repertoires in COVID-19. Sequencing was performed with immunoSEQ multiplex PCR; in TCRdb, only in-frame clones are kept and a portion is missing. The sample contains 200,000 to 300,000 clones, roughly 86% of which appear only once. The sequenced sample was PBMCs or T cells enriched from blood (not recorded which). The receptor source for this set is a woman aged 18-29 years who had recovered from COVID-19.

The chain recombines TRBV5-1 with TRBJ2-2, with 7 bases that match TRBD1. The germline CDR1 and CDR2 sequences are SGHRS and YFSETQ. The CDR3 is 16 amino acids. After removal of 5 bases from V and 1 base from J, the junction contained 8 bases not matched to a gene. For the CDR3, the DNA is TGCGCCAGCAGTCGGCAGGGGGACCTGAACACCGGGGAGCTGTTTTTT. Its translation is CASSRQGDLNTGELFF.

V is TRBV12-3 or TRBV12-4 and J is TRBJ1-6, with D possibly TRBD1 on 6 matching bases. This CDR3 is 13 amino acids long. V lost 8 bases and J 8 bases, leaving 13 bases between the germline ends. This chain's CDR3 is CASATGPDSPLHF. DNA for the CDR3: TGTGCCAGCGCAACAGGGCCGGATTCACCCCTCCACTTT.

The CDR3 is CASTTRQGTGRTDTQYF. The CDR3 coding sequence is TGTGCCAGCACTACGCGACAGGGGACAGGGCGCACAGATACGCAGTATTTT. This rearrangement joins TRBV28 to TRBJ2-3; TRBD1 matches 9 bases. The CDR3 runs 17 residues. V was pared by 7 bases and J by 1 base, with 12 bases of the junction left unmatched. The germline gives CDR1 MDHEN, CDR2 SYDVKM. Full variable domain (outside the CDR3, taken from reference TRBV28 and TRBJ2-3): DVKVTQSSRYLVKRTGEKVFLECVQDMDHENMFWYRQDPGLGLRLIYFSYDVKMKEKGDIPEGYSVSREKKERFSLILESASTNQTSMYLCASTTRQGTGRTDTQYFGPGTRLTVL.

This sequence joins TRBV7-9 and TRBJ2-5; 8 bases line up with TRBD2. The J segment lost 4 bases and the V segment lost 2 bases, leaving 9 bases of the junction unmatched. The CDR3 spans 16 residues. CDR1 is SEHNR, CDR2 FQNEAQ, per germline (reference sequence). CDR3 sequence: CASSLNSNLAGETQYF. The CDR3 nucleotides read TGTGCCAGCAGCTTAAATAGCAACCTAGCGGGAGAGACCCAGTACTTC.

This clone appeared a single time. The rearrangement uses TRBV21-1 and TRBJ2-2; the table's D call of TRBD2 was not tested on the DNA. TRBV21-1 is recorded as a pseudogene. This CDR3 region has 14 residues. The CDR3, as DNA: TGTGCCAGCAGCGGGGGGACGAACACCGGGGAGCTGTTTTTT. This codes for CASSGGTNTGELFF.

This clone occurred once. The chain employs TRBV21-1 and TRBJ2-7; no DNA check was done on the table's D call, TRBD2. TRBV21-1 is a documented pseudogene. The CDR3 has 21 amino acids. CDR3 region: CASSKSPPEQGWEGNSYEQYF. The CDR3 DNA reads TGTGCCAGCAGCAAAAGTCCTCCTGAACAGGGATGGGAGGGGAACTCCTACGAGCAGTACTTC.

This chain joins TRBV7-8 and TRBJ2-3, with a weak D call TRBD2 (6 bases). With 2 bases removed from V and 3 bases from J, the gap between germline ends came to 12 bases. Germline-derived CDR1 and CDR2 are SGHVS and FQNEAQ. There are 15 residues in the CDR3. DNA for the CDR3: TGTGCCAGCAGCTTATTCCGGCGGGAAACAGATACGCAGTATTTT. Its protein product is CASSLFRRETDTQYF. Combining the CDR3 with reference TRBV7-8 and TRBJ2-3 gives the whole variable domain GAGVSQSPRYKVAKRGQDVALRCDPISGHVSLFWYQQALGQGPEFLTYFQNEAQLDKSGLPSDRFFAERPEGSVSTLKIQRTQQEDSAVYLCASSLFRRETDTQYFGPGTRLTVL.

In this sample, this clone turned up once. V and J are TRBV2 and TRBJ2-7; 12 bases map to TRBD2. This CDR3 is built from 16 residues. With V trimmed by 7 bases and J by 4 bases, 11 bases remained unmatched. CDR1 SNHLY and CDR2 FYNNEI come from the germline V gene. The CDR3, as DNA: TGTGCCAGCACCCGACTAGCGGGGGACCGGGCGTACGAGCAGTACTTC. It yields the protein CASTRLAGDRAYEQYF.

J is TRBJ1-1 and V is TRBV9; perhaps TRBD1 as D (6 bases). The V end lost 0 bases, the J end lost 0 bases, and 9 bases lay between the germline ends. CDR1 and CDR2 from the germline V gene are SGDLS and YYNGEE. This CDR3 spans 15 amino acids. The CDR3 is CASSVAGHMNTEAFF. The CDR3 nucleotides are TGTGCCAGCAGCGTAGCGGGACACATGAACACTGAAGCTTTCTTT.

The chain recombines TRBV7-2 with TRBJ2-7, with TRBD2 identical over 10 bases. Germline V CDR1 and CDR2: SGHTA, FQGNSA. The CDR3 sequence is 15 residues long. J gave up 4 bases and V 5 bases, and 8 bases lay outside the gene matches. CDR3 in amino acids: CASSTSGRGPYEQYF. The CDR3 nucleotides are TGTGCCAGCAGCACGAGCGGGAGGGGCCCTTACGAGCAGTACTTC. Complete variable domain (other parts from reference TRBV7-2 and TRBJ2-7): GAGVSQSPSNKVTEKGKDVELRCDPISGHTALYWYRQSLGQGLEFLIYFQGNSAPDKSGLPSDRFSAERTGGSVSTLTIQRTQQEDSAVYLCASSTSGRGPYEQYFGPGTRLTVT.

The rearrangement joins TRBV4-1 to TRBJ1-5; unclear D gene. The CDR3 runs 18 residues. V lost 4 bases and J lost 0, with 19 bases in between. From germline, CDR1 is MGHRA and CDR2 YSYEKL. Written as DNA, the CDR3 is TGCGCCAGCAGCCCAAGTCTCACCCAGATTTATAGCAATCAGCCCCAGCATTTT. This sequence encodes CASSPSLTQIYSNQPQHF.

The chain carries TRBV15 and TRBJ2-7; TRBD2 agrees at 11 bases. CDR1 LNHNV and CDR2 YYDKDF come from the germline V gene (reference sequence). Trimming cost V 1 base and J 5 bases; bases outside gene matches: 19. The CDR3 loop spans 20 amino acids. DNA for the CDR3: TGTGCCACCAGCAGAGGTTTCCGTAGTAGCGGGGGGGCCCTCGACGACGAGCAGTACTTC. This gives the protein CATSRGFRSSGGALDDEQYF.

The chain employs TRBV20-1 and TRBJ2-3; 9 bases are a match to TRBD2. The CDR3 loop spans 13 amino acids. Germline CDR1 and CDR2: DFQATT and SNEGSKA (reference sequence). The V gene end was trimmed by 3 bases and the J gene end by 4 bases; junction bases not matched to a gene: 2. The CDR3 loop reads CSASGGGADTQYF. The CDR3 coding sequence is TGCAGTGCTAGTGGCGGGGGGGCAGATACGCAGTATTTT.

The J gene is TRBJ2-3, the V gene TRBV24-1; the match to TRBD2 covers 7 bases. The CDR3 has 15 residues. V lost 4 bases to trimming and J lost 6 bases; unmatched junction nucleotides: 9. Germline CDR1 and CDR2: KGHDR and SFDVKD. The CDR3 loop is CATSEGGRGLDTQYF. The CDR3 bases are TGTGCCACCAGTGAGGGCGGGAGAGGTCTTGATACGCAGTATTTT.

The J gene is TRBJ1-2, the V gene TRBV7-2; D call uncertain. CDR1 is SGHTA, CDR2 FQGNSA, per germline. This CDR3 has 14 residues. V shed 0 bases and J shed 1 base, with 6 bases lying between them. The CDR3 loop is CASSLATVNYGYTF. As DNA, the CDR3 is TGTGCCAGCAGCTTAGCCACAGTTAACTATGGCTACACCTTC.

There are a few counts of this clone. The genes are TRBV6-5 and TRBJ2-7, with 11 bases aligning to TRBD2. The CDR3 length is 14 residues. Germline assignment: CDR1 MNHEY and CDR2 SVGAGI. After removal of 7 bases from V and 9 bases from J, the junction contained 11 bases not matched to a gene. CDR3 nucleotides: TGTGCCAGCAACCCTAGCGGGAGGATTGGAGGGCAGTACTTC. Protein sequence: CASNPSGRIGGQYF.

The CDR3 DNA follows: TGTGCCATCAGCACACCCGGGCAAGAGACCCAGTACTTC. This codes for CAISTPGQETQYF. The chain has TRBV10-3 and TRBJ2-5, with D unresolved. Germline V lookup: CDR1 ENHRY, CDR2 SYGVKD. V lost 6 bases to trimming and J lost 2 bases, with 10 bases between them. This CDR3 is 13 amino acids long.